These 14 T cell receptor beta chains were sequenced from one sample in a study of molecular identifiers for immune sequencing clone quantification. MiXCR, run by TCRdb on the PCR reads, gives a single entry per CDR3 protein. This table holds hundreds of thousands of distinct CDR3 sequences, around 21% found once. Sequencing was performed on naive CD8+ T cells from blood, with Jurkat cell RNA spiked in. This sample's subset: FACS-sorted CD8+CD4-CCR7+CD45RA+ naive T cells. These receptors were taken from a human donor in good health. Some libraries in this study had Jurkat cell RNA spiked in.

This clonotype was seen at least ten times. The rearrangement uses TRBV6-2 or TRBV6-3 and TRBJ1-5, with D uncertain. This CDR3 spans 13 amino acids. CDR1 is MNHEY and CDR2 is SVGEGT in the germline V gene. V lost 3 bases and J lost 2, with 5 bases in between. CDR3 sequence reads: CASSYRGNQPQHF. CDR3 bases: TGTGCCAGCAGTTATCGGGGCAATCAGCCCCAGCATTTT.

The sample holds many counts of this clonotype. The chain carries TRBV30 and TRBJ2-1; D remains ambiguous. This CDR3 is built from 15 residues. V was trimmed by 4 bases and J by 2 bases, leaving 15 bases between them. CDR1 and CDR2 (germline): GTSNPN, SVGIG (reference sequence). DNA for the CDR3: TGTGCCTGGACCCCGACAAGTTTCACCTACAATGAGCAGTTCTTC. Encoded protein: CAWTPTSFTYNEQFF.

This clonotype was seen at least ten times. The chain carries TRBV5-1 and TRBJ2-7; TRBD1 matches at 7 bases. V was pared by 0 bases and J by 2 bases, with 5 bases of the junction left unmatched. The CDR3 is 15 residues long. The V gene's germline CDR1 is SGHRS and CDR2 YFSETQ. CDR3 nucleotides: TGCGCCAGCAGCTTGGCGGGACAGCCGGCCTACGAGCAGTACTTC. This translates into CASSLAGQPAYEQYF. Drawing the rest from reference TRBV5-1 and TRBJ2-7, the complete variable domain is KAGVTQTPRYLIKTRGQQVTLSCSPISGHRSVSWYQQTPGQGLQFLFEYFSETQRNKGNFPGRFSGRQFSNSRSEMNVSTLELGDSALYLCASSLAGQPAYEQYFGPGTRLTVT.

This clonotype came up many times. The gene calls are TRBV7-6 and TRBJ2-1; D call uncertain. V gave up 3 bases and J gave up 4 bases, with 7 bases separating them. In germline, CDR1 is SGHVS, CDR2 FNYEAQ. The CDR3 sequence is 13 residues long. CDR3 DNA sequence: TGTGCCAGCAGCTTTAACACATACAATGAGCAGTTCTTC. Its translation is CASSFNTYNEQFF.

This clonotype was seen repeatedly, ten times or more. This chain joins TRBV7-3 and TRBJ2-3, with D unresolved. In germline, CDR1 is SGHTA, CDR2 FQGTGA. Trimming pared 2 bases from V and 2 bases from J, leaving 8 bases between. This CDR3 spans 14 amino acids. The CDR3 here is CASSLVGHTDTQYF. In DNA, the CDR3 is TGTGCCAGCAGCTTAGTAGGGCACACAGATACGCAGTATTTT.

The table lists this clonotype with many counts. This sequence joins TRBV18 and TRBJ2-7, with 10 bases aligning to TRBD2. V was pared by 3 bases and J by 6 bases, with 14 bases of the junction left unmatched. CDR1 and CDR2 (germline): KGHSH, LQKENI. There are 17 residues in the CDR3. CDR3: CASSPSADSGRFGEQYF. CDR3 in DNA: TGTGCCAGCTCACCGTCCGCGGATAGCGGGAGGTTCGGCGAGCAGTACTTC.

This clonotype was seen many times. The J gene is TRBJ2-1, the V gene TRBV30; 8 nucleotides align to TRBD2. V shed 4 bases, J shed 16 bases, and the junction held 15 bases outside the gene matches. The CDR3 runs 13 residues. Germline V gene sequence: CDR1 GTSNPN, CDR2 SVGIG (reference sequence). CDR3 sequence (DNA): TGTGCCTGGAACGGCGCCGGGGGACTAGTGTTCTTCTTC. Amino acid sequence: CAWNGAGGLVFFF.

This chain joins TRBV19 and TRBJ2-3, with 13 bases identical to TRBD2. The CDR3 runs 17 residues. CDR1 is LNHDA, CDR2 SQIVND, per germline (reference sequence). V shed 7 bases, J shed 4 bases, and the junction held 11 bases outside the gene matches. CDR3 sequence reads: CASTPSTLAGGPDTQYF. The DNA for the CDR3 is TGTGCCAGTACCCCCTCCACACTAGCGGGAGGGCCAGATACGCAGTATTTT.

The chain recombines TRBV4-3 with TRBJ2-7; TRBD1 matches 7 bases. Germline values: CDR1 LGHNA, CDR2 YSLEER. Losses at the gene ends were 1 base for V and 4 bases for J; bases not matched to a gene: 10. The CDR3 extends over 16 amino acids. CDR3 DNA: TGCGCCAGCAGCCAAGCCCTGCCGGGACAGCCTTACGAGCAGTACTTC. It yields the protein CASSQALPGQPYEQYF.

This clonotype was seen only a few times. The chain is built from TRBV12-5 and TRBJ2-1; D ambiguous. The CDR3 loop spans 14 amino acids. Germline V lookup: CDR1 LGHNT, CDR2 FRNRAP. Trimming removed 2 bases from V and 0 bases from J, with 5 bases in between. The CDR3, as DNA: TGTGCTAGTGGTTTGCCTAACTCCTACAATGAGCAGTTCTTC. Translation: CASGLPNSYNEQFF.

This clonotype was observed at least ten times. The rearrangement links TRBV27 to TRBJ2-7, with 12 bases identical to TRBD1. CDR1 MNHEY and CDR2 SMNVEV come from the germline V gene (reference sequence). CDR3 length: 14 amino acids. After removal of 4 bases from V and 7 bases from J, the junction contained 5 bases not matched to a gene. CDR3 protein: CASSWGQGAREQYF. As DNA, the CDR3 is TGTGCCAGCAGTTGGGGACAGGGGGCGCGAGAGCAGTACTTC.

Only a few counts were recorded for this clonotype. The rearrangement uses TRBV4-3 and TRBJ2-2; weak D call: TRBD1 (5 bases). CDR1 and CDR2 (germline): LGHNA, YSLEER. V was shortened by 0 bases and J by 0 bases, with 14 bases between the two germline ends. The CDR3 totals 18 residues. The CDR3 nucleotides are TGCGCCAGCAGCCAAGACTCCCTGACAGCTACGAACACCGGGGAGCTGTTTTTT. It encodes CASSQDSLTATNTGELFF.

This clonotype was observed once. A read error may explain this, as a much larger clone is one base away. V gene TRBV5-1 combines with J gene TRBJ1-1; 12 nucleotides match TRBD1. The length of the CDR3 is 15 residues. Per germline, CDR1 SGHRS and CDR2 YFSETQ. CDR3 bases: TGCGTCAGCAGCGCCGGGACAGGGGGCTATACTGAAGCTTTCTTT. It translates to CVSSAGTGGYTEAFF.

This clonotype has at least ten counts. The CDR3 DNA sequence: TGCAGTGCCCAGCGGGAGGCCGTCTCCTACGAGCAGTACTTC. This translates into CSAQREAVSYEQYF. J is TRBJ2-7 and V is TRBV20-1; TRBD2 matches 9 bases. The CDR3 spans 14 residues. Germline-derived CDR1 and CDR2 are DFQATT and SNEGSKA (reference sequence). The V segment lost 6 bases and the J segment 0 bases; nucleotides outside the gene matches: 6.